What follows are 23 T cell receptor beta chains derived from one specimen sequenced in a study of early T cells in non-severe SARS-CoV-2 infection. TCRdb processed the 5' RACE reads anew with MiXCR; each CDR3 protein has one entry. The data hold 30,000 to 35,000 distinct CDR3 sequences, with around 5.7% observed a single time. Sample: whole blood. The receptors here all came from an adult who was a healthcare worker with PCR-confirmed SARS-CoV-2 infection or an uninfected control (not recorded which).

This clonotype has at least ten counts. CDR3 protein: CSVDRDRGETQYF. CDR3 in DNA: TGCAGCGTTGATAGGGACAGGGGCGAGACCCAGTACTTC. The chain couples TRBV29-1 to TRBJ2-5, with TRBD1 matching over 10 bases. The length of the CDR3 is 13 residues. After removal of 3 bases from V and 5 bases from J, the junction contained 3 bases not matched to a gene. CDR1 SQVTM and CDR2 ANQGSEA come from the germline V gene.

This clonotype was found many times. J is TRBJ1-1 and V is TRBV29-1; tentatively, D is TRBD1 (6 bases). The CDR3 consists of 12 residues. Germline V gene sequence: CDR1 SQVTM, CDR2 ANQGSEA. Trimming stripped 8 bases from V and 2 bases from J, with 12 bases between. The CDR3: CSPYRVNTEAFF. CDR3 sequence (DNA): TGCAGCCCTTACAGGGTTAACACTGAAGCTTTCTTT.

This clonotype has at least ten counts. The chain employs TRBV20-1 and TRBJ1-4; TRBD1 matches at 11 bases. The CDR3 loop spans 15 amino acids. Germline assignment: CDR1 DFQATT and CDR2 SNEGSKA (reference sequence). V lost 6 bases and J lost 4; bases outside the gene matches: 7. The CDR3 here is CSATDRGPRNEKLFF. CDR3 bases: TGCAGTGCCACGGACAGGGGGCCCCGTAATGAAAAACTGTTTTTT.

This clonotype was seen repeatedly, ten times or more. The V gene is TRBV7-2, the J gene TRBJ1-1, with unresolved D. The CDR3 runs to 13 residues. With 6 bases removed from V and 3 bases from J, the gap between germline ends came to 11 bases. CDR1 and CDR2 (germline): SGHTA, FQGNSA. CDR3 sequence (DNA): TGTGCCAGCAGGCACGATGGGTACACTGAAGCTTTCTTT. Amino acids: CASRHDGYTEAFF.

The chain combines TRBV7-6 with TRBJ2-5; 11 nucleotides line up with TRBD2. Unmatched junction bases numbered 10, after V lost 3 bases and J lost 1 base. The germline gives CDR1 SGHVS, CDR2 FNYEAQ. The CDR3 has 18 amino acids. CDR3 sequence reads: CASSLGRIAGGRQETQYF. CDR3 DNA sequence: TGTGCCAGCAGCTTGGGCAGGATAGCGGGAGGGCGCCAAGAGACCCAGTACTTC.

This clonotype was counted many times. This rearrangement joins TRBV2 to TRBJ1-2; 8 nucleotides match TRBD1. Germline lookup yields CDR1 SNHLY and CDR2 FYNNEI. V shed 8 bases, J shed 7 bases, and the junction held 12 bases outside the gene matches. The CDR3 loop spans 14 amino acids. The CDR3 reads CASVETGARAGYTF. In DNA, the CDR3 is TGTGCCAGCGTAGAGACAGGGGCGCGCGCTGGCTACACCTTC.

This clonotype showed up many times. This chain connects TRBV6-6 to TRBJ2-4; D gene unclear. The CDR3 runs to 15 residues. Germline V gene sequence: CDR1 MNHNY, CDR2 SVGAGI (reference sequence). Trimming took 6 bases from V and 0 from J, leaving 12 bases between them. The CDR3 protein is CASSPYHPAKNIQYF. Here the CDR3 DNA reads TGTGCCAGCAGCCCATACCACCCAGCCAAAAACATTCAGTACTTC.

This clonotype has a count of ten or more. The chain recombines TRBV6-5 with TRBJ2-5; the match to TRBD2 covers 12 bases. J was trimmed by 2 bases and V by 8 bases; bases with no gene match: 6. The CDR3 has 15 residues. Germline V gives CDR1 MNHEY, CDR2 SVGAGI. CDR3 in DNA: TGTGCCAGCGGGCAACTAGCGGGAGGTCAAGAGACCCAGTACTTC. This encodes CASGQLAGGQETQYF.

This clonotype came up many times. V usage is TRBV5-4 and J usage is TRBJ1-2; D is unclear. This CDR3 has 14 residues. The germline gives CDR1 SGHNT, CDR2 YYREEE (reference sequence). V lost 0 bases and J lost 4, with 10 bases in between. The DNA for the CDR3 is TGTGCCAGCAGCTTGGTGGGCGCGGGCTATGGCTACACCTTC. Translation gives CASSLVGAGYGYTF.

This clonotype was seen ten or more times. The rearrangement joins TRBV7-2 to TRBJ2-3; D is possibly TRBD2 (7 bases). The CDR3 has 15 amino acids. Germline CDR1 SGHTA, CDR2 FQGNSA. The ends were cut back, 8 bases at V and 0 bases at J, with 15 bases in the middle. CDR3 DNA sequence: TGTGCCAGCGGGGAGGGGACACTCAGCACAGATACGCAGTATTTT. It translates to CASGEGTLSTDTQYF.

By share of the sample, this clonotype is medium-sized. The CDR3 DNA follows: TGTGCCAGCAGCCAGGGACAGGGTAACTATGGCTACACCTTC. Its translation: CASSQGQGNYGYTF. The chain couples TRBV21-1 to TRBJ1-2; TRBD1 reflects the table's D call only, with no check against the DNA. TRBV21-1 is given as a pseudogene. The CDR3 length is 14 residues.

This clonotype has a count of ten or more. The chain carries TRBV6-2 or TRBV6-3 and TRBJ1-1; a possible D gene is TRBD1 (5 bases). Trimming took off 4 bases at V and 1 base at J, with 7 bases between the two ends. Per germline, CDR1 MNHEY and CDR2 SVGEGT. The CDR3 consists of 13 residues. This CDR3 reads CASSSTANTEAFF. CDR3 nucleotide sequence: TGTGCCAGCAGTTCGACAGCGAACACTGAAGCTTTCTTT.

Many counts were recorded for this clonotype. The V call is TRBV5-6, the J call TRBJ1-2; D unclear. Germline CDR1 SGHDT, CDR2 YYEEEE. Trimming took 4 bases from V and 8 from J, leaving 18 bases between them. The CDR3 consists of 14 residues. DNA for the CDR3: TGTGCCAGCAGCCCCGGACTGCCGCCTAGGGGCTACACCTTC. Its translation: CASSPGLPPRGYTF.

At least ten counts were recorded for this clonotype. The genes are TRBV19 and TRBJ1-6; no definite D call. Germline assignment: CDR1 LNHDA and CDR2 SQIVND (reference sequence). V was trimmed by 3 bases and J by 6 bases, leaving 12 bases between them. This CDR3 is 15 amino acids long. The CDR3 sequence is CASSILGFANSPLHF. The CDR3 coding sequence is TGTGCCAGTAGTATTTTGGGTTTCGCTAATTCACCCCTCCACTTT.

Ten or more counts support this clonotype. The chain combines TRBV14 with TRBJ1-1; 7 nucleotides line up with TRBD1. Germline V gives CDR1 SGHDN, CDR2 FVKESK. V dropped 0 bases and J dropped 3; count of bases not matched to a gene: 4. This CDR3 has 15 amino acids. In DNA, the CDR3 is TGTGCCAGCAGCCAAGACGACAGGGTTTACACTGAAGCTTTCTTT. Its translation is CASSQDDRVYTEAFF.

This clonotype was seen more than once but under ten times. The J gene is TRBJ2-2, the V gene TRBV7-9; TRBD2 might be the D (5 bases). Germline loops: CDR1 SEHNR, CDR2 FQNEAQ (reference sequence). CDR3 length: 16 residues. Trimming removed 0 bases from V and 4 bases from J, with 12 bases in between. In nucleotides, the CDR3 is TGTGCCAGCAGCTTAGCCGGACTTGCGCCCACCGGGGAGCTGTTTTTT. Residues: CASSLAGLAPTGELFF.

This clonotype was detected ten times or more. The genes are TRBV2 and TRBJ1-3; D is unclear. Germline CDR1 reads SNHLY; CDR2 reads FYNNEI. CDR3 size: 14 residues. The ends were cut back, 4 bases at V and 1 base at J, with 8 bases in the middle. The CDR3: CASSVDPSGNTIYF. Written as DNA, the CDR3 is TGTGCCAGCAGTGTTGACCCGTCTGGAAACACCATATATTTT.

In its sample, this clonotype was seen a few times. This chain joins TRBV20-1 and TRBJ2-5; 10 bases match TRBD2. CDR3 size: 16 residues. In germline, CDR1 is DFQATT, CDR2 SNEGSKA (reference sequence). Germline trimming cut 2 bases from V and 3 bases from J; bases unmatched to any gene: 9. The chain's CDR3 is CSARRIAGGWEETQYF. In nucleotides, the CDR3 is TGCAGTGCTAGAAGAATAGCGGGAGGTTGGGAAGAGACCCAGTACTTC.

Many counts were recorded for this clonotype. The genes are TRBV6-2 or TRBV6-3 and TRBJ2-1, with 10 bases matching TRBD2. The CDR3 sequence is 16 residues long. CDR1 is MNHEY, CDR2 SVGEGT, per germline. Germline trimming cut 4 bases from V and 3 bases from J; bases unmatched to any gene: 6. The CDR3 is CASSSSLAGDYNEQFF. CDR3 DNA: TGTGCCAGCAGTTCCTCCCTAGCGGGAGACTACAATGAGCAGTTCTTC.

This clonotype was detected ten times or more. The rearrangement links TRBV14 to TRBJ2-2; TRBD2 aligns across 7 bases. Per the germline V gene, CDR1 is SGHDN and CDR2 is FVKESK. The CDR3 contains 16 residues. V lost 4 bases to trimming and J lost 7 bases; unmatched junction nucleotides: 12. The CDR3 DNA is TGTGCCAGCAGCCCCGGGGGGATGATATTTGGCGGGGAGCTGTTTTTT. Amino acid sequence: CASSPGGMIFGGELFF.

This clonotype has a handful of counts. The CDR3 DNA is TGCGCCAGCAGCTCCGTTGGGTTCCAAGAGACCCAGTACTTC. The encoded protein is CASSSVGFQETQYF. V gene TRBV5-1 combines with J gene TRBJ2-5; unclear D gene. This CDR3 is built from 14 residues. Trimming cost V 3 bases and J 1 base, with 10 bases left between them. CDR1 and CDR2 (germline): SGHRS, YFSETQ.

In this sample, this clonotype turned up many times. This chain links TRBV2 with TRBJ2-1, with TRBD2 identical over 10 bases. Unmatched junction bases numbered 4, after V lost 8 bases and J lost 6 bases. The CDR3 is 13 residues long. CDR1 SNHLY and CDR2 FYNNEI come from the germline V gene. The CDR3 nucleotides are TGTGCCAGCGGAGCGGGAGGGCTCAATGAGCAGTTCTTC. As protein: CASGAGGLNEQFF.

The chain uses TRBV15 and TRBJ2-2, with 7 bases fitting TRBD2. This CDR3 has 16 residues. The germline gives CDR1 LNHNV, CDR2 YYDKDF (reference sequence). V lost 1 base and J lost 2; bases outside the gene matches: 4. CDR3 nucleotide sequence: TGTGCCACCAGCAGAGTACTAGCGTTCAACACCGGGGAGCTGTTTTTT. Translation gives CATSRVLAFNTGELFF. The entire variable domain, with the rest obtained from reference TRBV15 and TRBJ2-2, is as follows: DAMVIQNPRYQVTQFGKPVTLSCSQTLNHNVMYWYQQKSSQAPKLLFHYYDKDFNNEADTPDNFQSRRPNTSFCFLDIRSPGLGDTAMYLCATSRVLAFNTGELFFGEGSRLTVL.